This T cell receptor beta chain was retrieved from a study of T cell repertoires in aging, cancer and after chemotherapy (dated by TCRdb to about 2019). The study in broad terms: Donors were distributed across six age groups ranging from 30 or younger to 70 or older, with at least three individuals included per group. In the solid tumor group, paired pre- and post-chemotherapy samples were obtained from brain tumor (glioblastoma) patients receiving temozolomide-based therapy. Roughly 8.8 million TCR reads were contained in the full dataset. Alongside some 100 healthy donors serving as a reference group, the cohort included roughly 220 cancer patients, of whom roughly 90 had hematological cancers and fewer than 130 had solid cancers. The study profiled peripheral blood TCR beta repertoires from healthy donors and cancer patients to examine immunoaging and T cell reconstitution after chemotherapy.

The investigation overall reported the following: Significantly lower blood TCR diversity and higher clonality were observed in untreated patients with hematological or solid cancers than in age-matched healthy donors. Median generation probability increased over the chemotherapy interval in both cancer cohorts, suggesting repertoire reconstitution through rebound thymic output. In healthy donors, the drop in TCR diversity with age came mainly from a loss of richness, whereas in cancer patients a loss of evenness also played a part. According to the authors, the repertoire data do not allow conclusions to be drawn about immunological memory after chemotherapy.

Concerning this clonotype: The antigen this receptor binds is unknown. The sample holds no much larger clone one base away, and base qualities are not on file.

Using a mixed TRB-A/B primer pool, multiplex touch-down PCR amplified rearranged TRB sequences covering the V, D and J segments. Illumina adapters and sample indices were attached to the amplicons in two consecutive PCR reactions using Phusion HS II polymerase. Amplicons were gel-purified using the NucleoSpin Gel and PCR Clean-up kit and were subsequently checked with Qubit and an Agilent 2100 Bioanalyzer. Sequencing of libraries was carried out on an Illumina MiSeq in 600-cycle, single-indexed, paired-end runs. The source study handled its data this way. MiXCR versions 2.12 and 3.0.5 were used to process the TRB sequences. Each unique CDR3 nucleotide sequence was treated as one clone, and only productive sequences with two or more reads were kept. The repertoire metrics were Shannon diversity, evenness, clonality (defined as one minus evenness), and alpha-parameterized diversity profiles covering alpha 0 to 5. The IGoR algorithm was used to compute generation probabilities of clones in paired pre- and post-chemotherapy samples. TCRdb reworked the public reads: Q25 trimming with fastp, MiXCR clone assembly, productive beta chains retained. Entries are consolidated by CDR3 protein sequence, retaining the most common genes and DNA. These V and J calls derive from TCRdb rather than the authors' analysis. Counted in this sample were under 4,000 distinct CDR3 sequences; 29% of them appeared once. The top ten clones comprise 22% of the sample.

Genomic DNA extracted from peripheral blood, rather than sorted cells or RNA, was used as the source for amplification of TCR beta rearrangements. CDR1 and CDR2 (DFQATT, SNEGSKA) derive from the germline V gene (reference sequence). Cut back by 2 bases and 8 bases, the V and J ends lie 18 bases apart. CDR3 length: 15 amino acids, cysteine to phenylalanine. The CDR3 DNA has 45 bases and is translated from base 1. This TCR derives from a human donor with a solid tumor. The chain is made from TRBV20-1 and TRBJ1-4; the D segment cannot be called with confidence. The sequenced material came from blood. Here is the DNA: TGCAGTGCTAGACTTCCGGGCCACGGGGAGGAAAAACTGTTTTTT. It is translated as CSARLPGHGEEKLFF.